There are a few counts of the clone carrying this T cell receptor beta chain. Its antigen is unidentified. The data were taken from a study of beta chain features in type 1 diabetes. As for the study in general: Sorted cells examined across all samples numbered 107,917,701.

What was sequenced were expressed TCRB transcripts, since all of the isolated RNA had been reverse transcribed. The assay was immunoSEQ multiplex PCR, and TCRdb's table has in-frame clones only and misses some. The sample carries approximately 170,000 clones, less than 9.5% recorded once. Study outcomes and limitations: Sequencing used cDNA, and cells with high TCR expression could therefore be over-represented.

Germline V gene data show CDR1 as SEHNR and CDR2 as FQNEAQ (reference sequence). Trimming cost V 4 bases and J 5 bases; bases outside gene matches: 11. The CDR3 contains 16 residues. Each of the CD4+ naive, central memory, regulatory and stem cell-like memory populations was sorted via CD45RO/CCR7/CD25/CD127/CD95/CD27. The material sequenced was central memory CD4+ T cells from blood. This chain uses TRBV7-9 with TRBJ2-3; 8 nucleotides align to TRBD2. This clonotype originated in a woman between 18 and 30 years old in good health. CDR3 residues: CASSSPQRGGRDTQYF. The CDR3 DNA is TGTGCCAGCAGCTCCCCCCAACGGGGGGGGAGAGATACGCAGTATTTT.